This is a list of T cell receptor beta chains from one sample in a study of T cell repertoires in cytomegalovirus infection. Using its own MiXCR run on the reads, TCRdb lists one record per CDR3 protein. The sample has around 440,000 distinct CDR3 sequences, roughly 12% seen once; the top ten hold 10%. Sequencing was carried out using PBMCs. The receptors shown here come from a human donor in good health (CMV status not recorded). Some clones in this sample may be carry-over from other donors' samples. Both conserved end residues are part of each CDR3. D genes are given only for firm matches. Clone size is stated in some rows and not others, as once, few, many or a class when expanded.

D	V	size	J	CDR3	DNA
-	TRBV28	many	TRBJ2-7	CASSPARGEQYF	TGTGCCAGCAGCCCAGCCCGTGGCGAGCAGTACTTC
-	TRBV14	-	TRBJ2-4	CASSLWTVAKNIQYF	TGTGCCAGCAGCCTTTGGACAGTAGCCAAAAACATTCAGTACTTC
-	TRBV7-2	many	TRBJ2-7	CASSWGNSYEQYF	TGTGCCAGCAGCTGGGGCAACTCCTACGAGCAGTACTTC
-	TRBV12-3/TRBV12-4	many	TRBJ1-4	CASSLEGAKLFF	TGTGCCAGCAGTTTAGAGGGAGCTAAACTGTTTTTT
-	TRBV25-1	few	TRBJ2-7	CASSPPGQQYF	TGTGCCAGCAGCCCCCCAGGACAGCAGTACTTC
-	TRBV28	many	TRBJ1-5	CASIETGQYSNQPQHF	TGTGCCAGCATAGAAACCGGACAGTATAGCAATCAGCCCCAGCATTTT
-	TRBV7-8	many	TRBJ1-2	CASSPSGPAYGYTF	TGTGCCAGCAGCCCCTCAGGGCCAGCTTATGGCTACACCTTC
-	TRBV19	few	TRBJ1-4	CASSMEVANEKLFF	TGTGCCAGTAGTATGGAGGTTGCTAATGAAAAACTGTTTTTT
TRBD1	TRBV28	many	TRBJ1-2	CASRQIPGQGATYGYTF	TGTGCCAGCAGGCAGATACCGGGACAGGGGGCGACCTATGGCTACACCTTC
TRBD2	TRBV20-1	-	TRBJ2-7	CSAPPPGLAGPSYEQYF	TGCAGTGCCCCCCCCCCGGGACTAGCGGGACCCTCCTACGAGCAGTACTTC
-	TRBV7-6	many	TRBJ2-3	CASSLGRRADTQYF	TGTGCCAGCAGCTTAGGGCGCCGCGCAGATACGCAGTATTTT
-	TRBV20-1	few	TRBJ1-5	CSAIRTVDSNQPQHF	TGCAGTGCTATAAGGACAGTGGATAGCAATCAGCCCCAGCATTTT
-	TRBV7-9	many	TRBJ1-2	CASSPGTMAGYTF	TGTGCCAGCAGCCCCGGAACTATGGCCGGCTACACCTTC
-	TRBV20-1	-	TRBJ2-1	CSARDVGEGSNEQFF	TGCAGTGCTAGAGATGTTGGCGAGGGGAGCAATGAGCAGTTCTTC
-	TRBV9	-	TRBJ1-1	CASSVRVGTEAFF	TGTGCCAGCAGCGTGCGCGTTGGCACTGAAGCTTTCTTT
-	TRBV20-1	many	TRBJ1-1	CSAFPGLANTEAFF	TGCAGTGCCTTTCCGGGACTGGCGAACACTGAAGCTTTCTTT
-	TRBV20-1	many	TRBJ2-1	CSARDVWAHNEQFF	TGCAGTGCCCGGGACGTGTGGGCACACAATGAGCAGTTCTTC
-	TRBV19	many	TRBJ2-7	CASSMWTGTNEQYF	TGTGCCAGTAGTATGTGGACAGGGACTAACGAGCAGTACTTC
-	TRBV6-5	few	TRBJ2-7	CASSYSSEYEQYF	TGTGCCAGCAGTTACTCTAGCGAGTACGAGCAGTACTTC
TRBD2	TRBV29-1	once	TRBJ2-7	CSERRLAGINEQYF	TGCAGCGAGCGAAGACTAGCGGGAATTAACGAGCAGTACTTC
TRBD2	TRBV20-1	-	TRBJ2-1	CSARDLRGGNYNEQFF	TGCAGTGCTAGAGATCTCCGGGGGGGCAACTACAATGAGCAGTTCTTC
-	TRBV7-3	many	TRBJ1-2	CASSLSPYGYTF	TGTGCCAGCAGCCTCAGCCCCTATGGCTACACCTTC
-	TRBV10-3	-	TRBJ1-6	CAISESNSNSPLHF	TGTGCCATCAGTGAGTCGAACAGCAATTCACCCCTCCACTTT
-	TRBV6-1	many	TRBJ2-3	CASSEWTASTDTQYF	TGTGCCAGCAGTGAATGGACGGCTAGCACAGATACGCAGTATTTT
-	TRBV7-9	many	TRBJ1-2	CASSFSFLQDPVGYTF	TGTGCCAGCAGCTTCTCCTTTCTCCAGGATCCGGTCGGCTACACCTTC